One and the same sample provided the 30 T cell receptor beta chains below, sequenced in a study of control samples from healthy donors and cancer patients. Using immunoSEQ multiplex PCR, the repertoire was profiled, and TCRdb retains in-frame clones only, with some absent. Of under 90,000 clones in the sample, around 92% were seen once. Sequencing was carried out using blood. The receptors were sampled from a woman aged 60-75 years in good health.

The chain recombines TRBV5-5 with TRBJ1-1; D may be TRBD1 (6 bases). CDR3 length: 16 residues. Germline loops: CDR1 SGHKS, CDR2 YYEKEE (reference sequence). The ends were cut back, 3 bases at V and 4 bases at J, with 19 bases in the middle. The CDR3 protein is CASSSGTPLESTEAFF. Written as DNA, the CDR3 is TGTGCCAGCAGCTCCGGGACACCCCTGGAGAGCACTGAAGCTTTCTTT.

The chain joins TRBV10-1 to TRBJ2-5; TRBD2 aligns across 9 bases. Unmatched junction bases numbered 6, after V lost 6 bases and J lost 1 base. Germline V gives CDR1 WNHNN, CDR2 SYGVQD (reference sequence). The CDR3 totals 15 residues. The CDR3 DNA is TGCGCCAGCAGCCTGACTAGCGGAGCCCAAGAGACCCAGTACTTC. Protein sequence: CASSLTSGAQETQYF.

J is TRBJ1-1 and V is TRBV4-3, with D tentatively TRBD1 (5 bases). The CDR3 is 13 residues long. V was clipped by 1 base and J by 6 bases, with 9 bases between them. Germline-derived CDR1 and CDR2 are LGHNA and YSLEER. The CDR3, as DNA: TGCGCCAGCAGCCAAGGGCCGGGGGCTGAAGCTTTCTTT. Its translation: CASSQGPGAEAFF.

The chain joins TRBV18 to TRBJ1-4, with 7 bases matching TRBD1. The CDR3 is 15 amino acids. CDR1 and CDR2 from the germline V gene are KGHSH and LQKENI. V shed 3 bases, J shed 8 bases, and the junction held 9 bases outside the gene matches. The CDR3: CASSPRQGSPEKLFF. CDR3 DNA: TGTGCCAGCTCACCCCGACAGGGAAGCCCCGAAAAACTGTTTTTT. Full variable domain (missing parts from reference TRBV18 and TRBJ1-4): NAGVMQNPRHLVRRRGQEARLRCSPMKGHSHVYWYRQLPEEGLKFMVYLQKENIIDESGMPKERFSAEFPKEGPSILRIQQVVRGDSAAYFCASSPRQGSPEKLFFGSGTQLSVL.

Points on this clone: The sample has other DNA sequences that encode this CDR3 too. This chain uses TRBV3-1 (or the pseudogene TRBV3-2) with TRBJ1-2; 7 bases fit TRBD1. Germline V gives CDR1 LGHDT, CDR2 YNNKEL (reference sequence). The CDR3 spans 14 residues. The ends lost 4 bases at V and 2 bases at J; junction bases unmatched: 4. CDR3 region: CASSPGTENYGYTF. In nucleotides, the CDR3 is TGTGCCAGCAGCCCAGGGACAGAAAACTATGGCTACACCTTC.

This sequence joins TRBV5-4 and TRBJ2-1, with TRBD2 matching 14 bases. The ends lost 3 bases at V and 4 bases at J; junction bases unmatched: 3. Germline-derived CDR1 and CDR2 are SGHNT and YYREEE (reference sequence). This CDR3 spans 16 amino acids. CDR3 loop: CASSWGTSGRYNEQFF. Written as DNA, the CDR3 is TGTGCCAGCAGCTGGGGGACTAGCGGGAGATACAATGAGCAGTTCTTC.

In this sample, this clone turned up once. Here the CDR3 DNA reads TGTGCCAGTAGTATAACAGTTAACTATGGCTACACCTTC. It encodes CASSITVNYGYTF. The rearrangement uses TRBV19 and TRBJ1-2, with D hard to call. The CDR3 is made up of 13 amino acids. Trimming stripped 2 bases from V and 1 base from J, with 5 bases between. Germline V gene sequence: CDR1 LNHDA, CDR2 SQIVND (reference sequence). The variable domain in full, with the rest retrieved from reference TRBV19 and TRBJ1-2, is DGGITQSPKYLFRKEGQNVTLSCEQNLNHDAMYWYRQDPGQGLRLIYYSQIVNDFQKGDIAEGYSVSREKKESFPLTVTSAQKNPTAFYLCASSITVNYGYTFGSGTRLTVV.

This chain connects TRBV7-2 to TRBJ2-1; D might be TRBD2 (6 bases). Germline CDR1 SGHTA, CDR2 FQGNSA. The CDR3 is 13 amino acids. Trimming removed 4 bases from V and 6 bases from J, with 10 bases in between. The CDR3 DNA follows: TGTGCCAGCAGCTCCGGGGGACGCAATGAGCAGTTCTTC. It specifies CASSSGGRNEQFF.

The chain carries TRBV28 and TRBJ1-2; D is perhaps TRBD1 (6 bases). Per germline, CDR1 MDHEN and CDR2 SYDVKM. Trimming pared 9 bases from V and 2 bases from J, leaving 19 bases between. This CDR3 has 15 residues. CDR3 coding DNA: TGTGCCAGTAACTCCCGGGACACGTCCAACTATGGCTACACCTTC. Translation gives CASNSRDTSNYGYTF.

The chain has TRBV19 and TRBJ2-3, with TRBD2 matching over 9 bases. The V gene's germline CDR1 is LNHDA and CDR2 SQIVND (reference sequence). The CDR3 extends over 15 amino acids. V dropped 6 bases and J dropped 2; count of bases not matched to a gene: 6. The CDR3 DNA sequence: TGTGCCAGTAGGCCTCTAGCGGGATTCACAGATACGCAGTATTTT. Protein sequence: CASRPLAGFTDTQYF.

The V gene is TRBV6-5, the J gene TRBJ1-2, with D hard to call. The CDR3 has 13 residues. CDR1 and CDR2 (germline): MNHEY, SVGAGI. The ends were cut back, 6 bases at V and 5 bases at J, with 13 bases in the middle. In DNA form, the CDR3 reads TGTGCCAGCAGCCCGGACGGCCCGTATGGCTACACCTTC. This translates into CASSPDGPYGYTF.

CDR3 in DNA: TGTGCCATCAGTGACCACCCAGGGGTCGGGCAGTACTTC. As protein: CAISDHPGVGQYF. The chain joins TRBV10-3 to TRBJ2-7; TRBD1 is a possible D gene (6 bases). CDR3 size: 13 residues. Germline V gene sequence: CDR1 ENHRY, CDR2 SYGVKD. With 3 bases removed from V and 9 bases from J, the gap between germline ends came to 15 bases.

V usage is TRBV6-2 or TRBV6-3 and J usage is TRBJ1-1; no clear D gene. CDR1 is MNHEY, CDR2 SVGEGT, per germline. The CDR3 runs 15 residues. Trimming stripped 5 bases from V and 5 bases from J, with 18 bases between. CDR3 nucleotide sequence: TGTGCCAGCAGTCCACGGACCGTGGGCGGGACTGAAGCTTTCTTT. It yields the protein CASSPRTVGGTEAFF.

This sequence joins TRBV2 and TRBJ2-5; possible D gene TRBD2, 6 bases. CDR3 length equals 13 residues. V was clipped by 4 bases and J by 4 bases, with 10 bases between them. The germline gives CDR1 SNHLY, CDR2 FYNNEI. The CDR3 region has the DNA TGTGCCAGCAGTGGACTAGTCGGAGAGACCCAGTACTTC. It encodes CASSGLVGETQYF.

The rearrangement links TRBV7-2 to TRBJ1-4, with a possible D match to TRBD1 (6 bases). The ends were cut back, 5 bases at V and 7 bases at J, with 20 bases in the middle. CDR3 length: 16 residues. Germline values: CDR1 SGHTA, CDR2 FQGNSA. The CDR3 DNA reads TGTGCCAGCAGCCCACCAGGCGGGGGGCGAGGTGAAAAACTGTTTTTT. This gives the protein CASSPPGGGRGEKLFF.

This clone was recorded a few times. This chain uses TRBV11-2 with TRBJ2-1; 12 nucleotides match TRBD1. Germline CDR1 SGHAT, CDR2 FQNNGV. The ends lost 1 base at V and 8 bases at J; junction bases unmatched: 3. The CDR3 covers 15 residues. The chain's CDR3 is CASSLGGQGAYEQFF. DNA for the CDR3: TGTGCCAGCAGCTTAGGGGGACAGGGGGCATATGAGCAGTTCTTC. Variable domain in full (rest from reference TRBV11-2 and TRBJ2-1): EAGVAQSPRYKIIEKRQSVAFWCNPISGHATLYWYQQILGQGPKLLIQFQNNGVVDDSQLPKDRFSAERLKGVDSTLKIQPAKLEDSAVYLCASSLGGQGAYEQFFGPGTRLTVL.

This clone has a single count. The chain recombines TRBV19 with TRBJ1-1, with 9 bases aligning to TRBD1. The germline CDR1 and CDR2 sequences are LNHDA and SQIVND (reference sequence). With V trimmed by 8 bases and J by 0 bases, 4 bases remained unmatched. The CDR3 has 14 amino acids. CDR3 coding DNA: TGTGCCAGTCGACAGGGGGATGTGAACACTGAAGCTTTCTTT. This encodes CASRQGDVNTEAFF.

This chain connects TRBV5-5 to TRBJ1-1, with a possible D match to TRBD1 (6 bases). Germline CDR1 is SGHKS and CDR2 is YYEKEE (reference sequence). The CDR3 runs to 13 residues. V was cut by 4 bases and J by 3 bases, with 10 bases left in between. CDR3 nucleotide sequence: TGTGCCAGCAGCCTACAGGGAGACACTGAAGCTTTCTTT. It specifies CASSLQGDTEAFF.

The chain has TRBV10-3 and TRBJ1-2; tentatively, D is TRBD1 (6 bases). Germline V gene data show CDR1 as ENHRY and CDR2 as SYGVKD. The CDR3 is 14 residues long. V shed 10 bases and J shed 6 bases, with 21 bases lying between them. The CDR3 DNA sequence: TGTGCCACCAAGGAACAGGGAAGTGCGGATGGCTACACCTTC. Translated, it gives CATKEQGSADGYTF.

The CDR3 spells CASRPGGTYEQYF. CDR3 DNA: TGTGCCAGCAGACCCGGGGGTACCTACGAGCAGTACTTC. The J gene is TRBJ2-7, the V gene TRBV28; tentative D call: TRBD2 (6 bases). CDR1 and CDR2 from the germline V gene are MDHEN and SYDVKM. The CDR3 loop spans 13 amino acids. Trimming took off 6 bases at V and 2 bases at J, with 11 bases between the two ends.

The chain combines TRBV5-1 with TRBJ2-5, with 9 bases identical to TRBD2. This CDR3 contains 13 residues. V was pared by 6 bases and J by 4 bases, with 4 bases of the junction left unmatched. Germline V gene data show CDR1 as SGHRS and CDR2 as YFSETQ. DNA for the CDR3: TGCGCCAGCACTCTAGCGGGACTAGAGACCCAGTACTTC. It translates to CASTLAGLETQYF. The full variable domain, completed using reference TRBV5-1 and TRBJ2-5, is KAGVTQTPRYLIKTRGQQVTLSCSPISGHRSVSWYQQTPGQGLQFLFEYFSETQRNKGNFPGRFSGRQFSNSRSEMNVSTLELGDSALYLCASTLAGLETQYFGPGTRLLVL.

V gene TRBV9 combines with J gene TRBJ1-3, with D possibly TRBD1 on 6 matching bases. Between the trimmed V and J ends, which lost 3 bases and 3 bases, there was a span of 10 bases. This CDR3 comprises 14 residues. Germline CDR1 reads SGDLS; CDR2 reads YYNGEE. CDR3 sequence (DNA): TGTGCCAGCAGCGGACAGGTTAATGGAAACACCATATATTTT. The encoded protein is CASSGQVNGNTIYF.

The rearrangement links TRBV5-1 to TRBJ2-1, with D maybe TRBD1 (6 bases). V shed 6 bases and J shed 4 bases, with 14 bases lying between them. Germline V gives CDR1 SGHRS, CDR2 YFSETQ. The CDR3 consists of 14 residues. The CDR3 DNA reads TGCGCCAGCACGTCAGACCAGGGGTACAATGAGCAGTTCTTC. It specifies CASTSDQGYNEQFF.

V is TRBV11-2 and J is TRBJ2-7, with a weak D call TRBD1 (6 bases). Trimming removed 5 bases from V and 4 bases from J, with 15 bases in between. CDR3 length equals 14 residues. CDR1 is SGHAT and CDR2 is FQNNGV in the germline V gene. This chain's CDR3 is CASSLRGFSYEQYF. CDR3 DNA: TGTGCCAGCAGCCTCAGGGGCTTTTCATACGAGCAGTACTTC.

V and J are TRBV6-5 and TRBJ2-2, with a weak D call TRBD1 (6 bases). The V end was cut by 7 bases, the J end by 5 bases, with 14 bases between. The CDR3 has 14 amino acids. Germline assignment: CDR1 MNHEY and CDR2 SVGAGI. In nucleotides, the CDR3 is TGTGCCAGCACCAAACAGGGTTCAACCGGGGAGCTGTTTTTT. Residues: CASTKQGSTGELFF.

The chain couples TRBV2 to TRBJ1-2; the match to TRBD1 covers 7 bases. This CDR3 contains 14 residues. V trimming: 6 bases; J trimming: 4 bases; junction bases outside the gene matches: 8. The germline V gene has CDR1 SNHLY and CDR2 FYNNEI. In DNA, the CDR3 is TGTGCCAGCAGACGTTCCGGGACAGCCTATGGCTACACCTTC. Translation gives CASRRSGTAYGYTF.

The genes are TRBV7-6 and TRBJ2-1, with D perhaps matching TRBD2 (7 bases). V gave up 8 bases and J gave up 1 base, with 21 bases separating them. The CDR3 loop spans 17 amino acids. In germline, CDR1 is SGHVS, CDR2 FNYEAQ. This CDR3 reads CASPKPAGEGSYNEQFF. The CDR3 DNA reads TGTGCCAGCCCGAAGCCGGCAGGGGAGGGTTCCTACAATGAGCAGTTCTTC.

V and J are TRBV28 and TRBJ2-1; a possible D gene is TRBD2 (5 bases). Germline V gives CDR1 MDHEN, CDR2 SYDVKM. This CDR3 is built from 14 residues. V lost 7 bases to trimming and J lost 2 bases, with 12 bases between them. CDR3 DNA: TGTGCCAGCATTGAGGGAGCGGCCTACAATGAGCAGTTCTTC. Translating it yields CASIEGAAYNEQFF.

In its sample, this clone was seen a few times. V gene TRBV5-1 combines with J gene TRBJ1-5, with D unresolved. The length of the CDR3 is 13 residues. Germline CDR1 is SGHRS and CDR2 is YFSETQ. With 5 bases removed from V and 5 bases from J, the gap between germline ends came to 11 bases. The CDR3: CASSFSGYQPQHF. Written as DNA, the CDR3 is TGCGCCAGCAGTTTTTCGGGGTATCAGCCCCAGCATTTT.

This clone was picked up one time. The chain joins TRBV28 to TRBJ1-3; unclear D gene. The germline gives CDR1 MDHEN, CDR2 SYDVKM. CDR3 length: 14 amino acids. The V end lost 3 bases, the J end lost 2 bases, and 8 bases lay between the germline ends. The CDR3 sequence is CASSFTNTGNTIYF. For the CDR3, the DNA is TGTGCCAGCAGTTTTACGAATACTGGAAACACCATATATTTT.